This T cell receptor beta chain is from a study of cytomegalovirus exposure and HLA in healthy donors (dated by TCRdb to the late 2010s). Study-level background: According to an earlier analysis of a few hundred of the donors, some 180 million T cells yielded 117 million unique TCR beta sequences and less than 300 Gb of sequence data. All discovery cohort repertoires had been generated using a single sequencing platform. The study was designed to test whether signatures of past pathogen exposure could be identified by cataloging public T cell receptors. A later analysis re-analyzed previously published TCR beta repertoires from 500 to 700 donors and added high-resolution HLA genotyping to study TCR occurrence patterns. A later genetic analysis took genome-wide SNP genotypes for about 55% of the 666 donors and used that subset as a discovery cohort. HLA typing covered class I and class II loci at four-digit resolution. An earlier analysis of roughly 600 of the donors used high-throughput TCR beta sequencing to judge whether each TCR beta V gene segment behaved as functional or pseudogenic. Four to six DR-DQ haplotypes were handled as single units for association and clustering, since linkage in the cohort was strong. Of the roughly 400 genotyped donors, approximately 82% fell in the genetic ancestry cluster associated with self-reported Caucasian donors. Donor age, sex, ethnicity and CMV serostatus were compiled alongside the repertoire data. In addition to the first cohort of roughly 700 subjects, a separate validation cohort of 130 or so different subjects was used. Rather than drawing on any new phenotypic data, the later analysis identified candidate immune exposures from TCR beta sequences and the way those sequences occurred across donors. On average, about 200,000 unique TCR beta nucleotide sequences were sequenced per donor among 350 to 400 genotyped donors of the cohort, with roughly 18% of those sequences being non-productive. Using immunosequencing, the study profiled T cell repertoires from about 650 subjects and related those repertoires to cytomegalovirus serostatus. An early release covering roughly 600 HLA-typed donors comprised approximately 300 gigabases of sequencing data and roughly 85 million unique TCR sequences. The study combined high-throughput TCR immunosequencing, statistical association of individual TCRs with disease status, and machine learning to predict cytomegalovirus infection status. The number of typed donors differed by locus: about 620-640 for A, B, C, DRB1 and DQB1; approximately 520 for DQA1; some 610 for DPA1; and some 450 for DPB1. The paper's findings and limits, for the study overall: Specific HLA alleles were associated with 16,951 TCR beta sequences at a false discovery rate of 0.05 in a later analysis. Correlated functional status among segregating V segments might be attributable to linkage disequilibrium, but an unknown experimental factor could not be ruled out. A few of the identified cytomegalovirus-associated TCR beta chains were confirmed in vitro to be specific for cytomegalovirus antigens. Because counts were too low, 15 or so rarely observed V segments, including chromosome 9 orphons, were excluded from the earlier analysis of 500 to 700 of the donors. According to a later genetic analysis, donors in an Asian-associated ancestry cluster had fewer N-insertions in productive TCRs than the approximately 650-donor mean. A cluster of highly shared sequence variants was judged likely to represent a technical artifact of the sequencing pipeline. In a later analysis, most CMV-associated TCR beta chains were found to appear HLA-restricted, with HLA associations seemingly driven largely by CMV exposure. The study listed 150 to 200 TCR beta chains as associated with cytomegalovirus. The classifier was reported to diagnose cytomegalovirus status with high specificity and sensitivity in both the original cohort and the validation cohort. Sequencing depth was assumed to be roughly uniform across donors in the presence/absence analyses, though that assumption may not hold. In a later analysis, HLA-associated TCR beta chains were found to be more clonally expanded and to have lower generation probabilities than equally common non-associated chains. Most TCR sequences were observed very rarely across donors, whereas some public TCRs were present in many individuals. When HLA alleles, especially DR and DQ, strongly co-occurred, attributing TCR associations to individual alleles was difficult. A later analysis found that TCR association rates varied across HLA loci, with DRB1 alleles showing the most associated TCRs and HLA-C alleles the fewest. The authors suggested that the approach could potentially be generalized to other disease states and immunological phenotypes. For the cohort, immune exposure information was limited to CMV serostatus. In a later genetic analysis, a missense DCLRE1C variant was associated with V-gene and J-gene trimming of TCR beta chains, and the association was replicated in an independent cohort. The 87-base-pair reads could not distinguish some IMGT-functional V segments, including TRBV6-2 and TRBV6-3, so those segments were excluded. In an earlier analysis of some 500 of the donors, most TCR beta V segments appeared in productive rearrangements about 87% or about 30% of the time, broadly matching IMGT annotations. A further reported finding was that TCR beta sequences accurately predicted the HLA-A and HLA-B alleles for most subjects in the first cohort. In this cohort, only TCR beta chains were sequenced, and detectable features were limited by the absence of alpha or paired-chain data. Because HLA typing was missing for some donors at each locus, association tests included only the typed subset. A later analysis reported that several top co-occurrence clusters appeared linked to parvovirus B19, influenza, CMV and Epstein-Barr virus.

Comments on this clone: Its recognized antigen is unknown. Per-base qualities were not stored, and no clone one base away is much larger.

The cohort consisted of fewer than 700 healthy bone marrow donors. At the time of sampling, every cohort member was nominally healthy, though immune exposures that went unrecorded were likely present. The donor was CMV seropositive and belonged to the group of some 290 seropositive cohort members. Each donor provided a peripheral blood sample, and peripheral blood mononuclear cells were used for TCR beta sequencing. The Qiagen DNeasy Blood Extraction Kit was used to extract genomic DNA from the blood cell samples. The library came from the immunoSEQ multiplex PCR assay. For the multiplex PCR, a mixture combining 60 forward primers for TCR Vbeta segments and 13 reverse primers for TCR Jbeta segments was used. The CDR3 region of rearranged TCR beta genes was amplified from genomic DNA by a multiplex PCR assay. Amplified TCR beta libraries were sequenced as 87-base-pair reads on the Illumina HiSeq System. In the original analysis: A later analysis tallied tens of millions of unique TCR beta chains across the 650 to 750 repertoires, and approximately 9.9 million of those chains were shared by two or more donors. Raw reads were error-corrected and collapsed into unique sequences by a nearest-neighbor algorithm in which closely related sequences were merged to remove PCR and sequencing errors. Alignment of CDR3 sequences to IMGT reference sequences was used to assign V, D and J gene segments. For a sequence to be retained, a match of at least six nucleotides to both a V gene segment and a J gene segment was required. Rearrangements were called productive when the CDR3 lacked stop codons and stayed in frame with V and J; all others were non-productive. CDR3 was defined according to IMGT convention as the region running from the second conserved V-encoded cysteine to the conserved J-encoded phenylalanine. Sequences without an unambiguous match to a single V gene segment were excluded from the earlier analysis of about 630 of the donors. An earlier analysis of several hundred of the donors classified V segments as functional when productive rearrangements were above 56.7% and as segregating when the standard deviation between donors was above 5%. A statistical classification framework was built for diagnosing cytomegalovirus status from the catalog of TCR beta chain sequences. V and J gene assignment, in a later analysis, came from comparing TCR nucleotide sequences with IMGT/GENE-DB human TR gene sequences. The TCRdist pipeline was used in a later analysis to assign CDR3 sequences and most-parsimonious VDJ recombination scenarios. In a later analysis, each TCR beta chain was defined by its CDR3 amino acid sequence together with its V-gene family, and reads without a unique V-gene family were excluded. To address suspected cross-contamination and a sequencing artifact, a later analysis removed around 590 highly shared, low-generation-probability nucleotide sequences. In a later analysis, a clonal expansion index was calculated for each public chain from normalized within-repertoire ranks of inferred template counts. In a later analysis, generation probabilities were computed with a VDJ recombination model fitted to out-of-frame rearrangements, and the resulting probabilities were checked against IGoR. In a later analysis, TCR-TCR, TCR-HLA and TCR-CMV co-occurrence was scored with hypergeometric tests, and a repertoire-size bias correction was applied to TCR pairs. In a later analysis, false discovery rates were estimated by permuting HLA or CMV assignments 20 times. A later analysis grouped co-occurring TCRs with DBSCAN, adding TCRdist sequence similarity when clustering within HLA-allele-positive subsets. For co-occurrence clustering, repertoires with fewer than 30,000 or more than 120,000 public chains were excluded, along with five repertoires with anomalous nucleotide sharing. In its TCRdb copy, this immuneACCESS table keeps in-frame sequences only and misses some clones. Where compared with another copy, unresolved V genes explain less than half of these, and the others have no known cause. The V and J calls and clone size come from that table; D and trimming were worked out from the DNA. The sample records fewer than 120,000 clones, roughly 80% of which are singletons. The top ten clones comprise less than 7.5% of the sample.

The germline V gene sets CDR1 to MRHNA and CDR2 to SNTAGT. The CDR3 starts with the cysteine, ends with the phenylalanine, and has 15 residues. The read is trimmed to its CDR3 DNA, 45 bases read in frame from base 1. V is shortened by 4 bases, J by 3 bases, and the region joining them spans 16 bases. Sequenced: PBMCs. This sequence was found in a man aged 25 to 40 in good health and CMV-seropositive. The V and J genes are TRBV6-4 and TRBJ2-7; the D gene is unclear. The encoded CDR3 is CASSGIFRVGYEQYF. DNA sequence: TGTGCCAGCAGTGGAATTTTTCGGGTCGGCTACGAGCAGTACTTC.